The rows below give T cell receptor beta chains drawn from one sample of a study of T cells expressing NK-cell markers. TCRdb reprocessed the 5' RACE reads and reports one entry per CDR3 protein, with no DNA. This table lists about 440,000 distinct CDR3 sequences. The specimen sequenced was blood T cells: a sorted CD56 or NKG2C T cell subset, CD4+ or CD8+ T cells, or bulk PBMC T cells (not recorded which). The receptor source for this set is a woman aged 18 to 75 in good health. Both conserved end residues are part of each CDR3.

J gene	V gene	CDR3 protein
TRBJ2-5	TRBV28	CASLGGYQETQYF
TRBJ2-3	TRBV6-1	CASSGLGRGGTDTQYF
TRBJ1-4	TRBV11-2	CASSSPGLGGGEKLFF
TRBJ1-5	TRBV7-9	CASSSDRGTGQPQHF
TRBJ2-1	TRBV7-2	CASSRDRGHEQFF
TRBJ1-1	TRBV29-1	CSVDRQNTEAFF
TRBJ1-2	TRBV5-4	CASSLKGAVFHTF
TRBJ2-1	TRBV3-1	CASSPWTSGSFDEQFF
TRBJ1-2	TRBV12-3/TRBV12-4	CAISLALGAGGYTF
TRBJ1-1	TRBV15	CATSRDSRVGMNTEAFF
TRBJ1-1	TRBV7-6	CASSLAAQGQTEAFF
TRBJ2-7	TRBV7-9	CASSSRTSSGEQYF
TRBJ1-1	TRBV5-4	CASSSLAGGDTEAFF
TRBJ1-2	TRBV7-2	CASSLTGQEVYGYTF
TRBJ2-7	TRBV10-3	CAISEGWGEQYF
TRBJ1-5	TRBV19	CASSIVSGRNQPQHF
TRBJ2-1	TRBV14	CASSQDRGPYNEQFF
TRBJ2-1	TRBV7-6	CASTLLAGTGEQFF
TRBJ2-1	TRBV4-2	CASSQGGEWGTYEQFF
TRBJ2-1	TRBV10-3	CAISGFVDEQFF
TRBJ2-4	TRBV14	CASSPGTGGIQYF
TRBJ1-4	TRBV5-1	CASSFNGATNEKLFF
TRBJ2-1	TRBV9	CASSARHGGNEQFF
TRBJ2-6	TRBV9	CASSVQVTGANVLTF
TRBJ2-5	TRBV11-2	CASSTRDARDPQYF
TRBJ2-5	TRBV5-1	CASSLVQGAETQYF
TRBJ1-5	TRBV20-1	CSAAGPPHQPQHF
TRBJ2-6	TRBV7-9	CASTSSVSGANVLTF
TRBJ2-2	TRBV11-2	CASSLVGASGLNTGELFF
TRBJ2-2	TRBV19	CASRRSGEAGELFF
TRBJ2-7	TRBV28	CASSPRENYEQYF